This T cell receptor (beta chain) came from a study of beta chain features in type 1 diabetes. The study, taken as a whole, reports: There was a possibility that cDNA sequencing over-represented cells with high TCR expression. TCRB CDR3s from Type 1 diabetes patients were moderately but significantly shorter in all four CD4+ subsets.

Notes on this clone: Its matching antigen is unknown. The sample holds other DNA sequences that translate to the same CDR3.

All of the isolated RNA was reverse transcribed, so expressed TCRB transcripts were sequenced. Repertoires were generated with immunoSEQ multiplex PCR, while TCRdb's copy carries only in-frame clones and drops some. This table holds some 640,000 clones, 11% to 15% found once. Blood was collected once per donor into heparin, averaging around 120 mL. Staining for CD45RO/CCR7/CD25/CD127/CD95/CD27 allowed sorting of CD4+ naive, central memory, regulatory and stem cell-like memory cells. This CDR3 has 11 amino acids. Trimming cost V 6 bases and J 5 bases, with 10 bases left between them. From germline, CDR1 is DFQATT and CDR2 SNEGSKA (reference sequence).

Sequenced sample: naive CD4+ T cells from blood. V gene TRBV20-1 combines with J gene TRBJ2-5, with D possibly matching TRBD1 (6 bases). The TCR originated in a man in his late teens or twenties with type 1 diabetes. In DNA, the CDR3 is TGCAGTGCCCGAAGGGGGGAGACCCAGTACTTC. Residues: CSARRGETQYF.